This is a list of T cell receptor beta chains from one sample in a study of human T cells and chemical hapten exposure. TCRdb redid the calling of the RACE reads with MiXCR, one entry per CDR3 protein. The top ten hold 1.4% of the sample, which has approximately 72,000 distinct CDR3 sequences, 11% seen once. Material: whole blood, obtained in connection with sensitization to the hapten diphenylcyclopropenone (DPC). The receptors stem from a woman between 50 and 59 years old with alopecia areata. Some clones in this sample may be carry-over from other donors' samples. Each CDR3 is given with its conserved first and last residue. Fields, in order: J gene, V gene, clone size, D gene, CDR3 protein, CDR3 DNA. D genes are given only for firm matches. Clone size is stated in some rows and not others, as once, few, many or a class when expanded.

J gene: TRBJ2-7; V gene: TRBV5-1; clone size: .; D gene: .; CDR3 protein: CASSLAGIPDEQYF; CDR3 DNA: TGCGCCAGCAGCTTGGCCGGGATCCCTGACGAGCAGTACTTC
J gene: TRBJ2-1; V gene: TRBV2; clone size: many; D gene: .; CDR3 protein: CDSKEGPENNEQFF; CDR3 DNA: TGTGACAGCAAAGAGGGACCGGAGAACAATGAGCAGTTCTTC
J gene: TRBJ2-7; V gene: TRBV28; clone size: few; D gene: .; CDR3 protein: CASSDNEQYF; CDR3 DNA: TGTGCCAGCAGTGATAACGAGCAGTACTTC
J gene: TRBJ2-1; V gene: TRBV29-1; clone size: many; D gene: TRBD2; CDR3 protein: CSVSSGGHEQFF; CDR3 DNA: TGCAGCGTTTCAAGCGGGGGCCATGAGCAGTTCTTC
J gene: TRBJ1-4; V gene: TRBV6-5; clone size: many; D gene: .; CDR3 protein: CASSYGGEIEKLFF; CDR3 DNA: TGTGCCAGCAGTTACGGAGGGGAAATCGAAAAACTGTTTTTT
J gene: TRBJ1-1; V gene: TRBV20-1; clone size: few; D gene: .; CDR3 protein: CSAPERIRRHTEAFF; CDR3 DNA: TGCAGTGCCCCTGAACGTATCCGAAGGCACACTGAAGCTTTCTTT
J gene: TRBJ2-1; V gene: TRBV29-1; clone size: many; D gene: .; CDR3 protein: CSVRRDYNEQFF; CDR3 DNA: TGCAGCGTACGGAGGGACTACAATGAGCAGTTCTTC
J gene: TRBJ2-7; V gene: TRBV9; clone size: many; D gene: .; CDR3 protein: CASGRAPYEQYF; CDR3 DNA: TGTGCCAGCGGCCGGGCACCCTACGAGCAGTACTTC
J gene: TRBJ1-4; V gene: TRBV3-2; clone size: many; D gene: .; CDR3 protein: CASSQDYEKLFF; CDR3 DNA: TGTGCCAGCAGCCAAGATTATGAAAAACTGTTTTTT
J gene: TRBJ1-2; V gene: TRBV5-1; clone size: .; D gene: .; CDR3 protein: CASSLRQDYGYTF; CDR3 DNA: TGCGCCAGCAGCTTGCGGCAAGACTATGGCTACACCTTC
J gene: TRBJ2-5; V gene: TRBV3-1; clone size: many; D gene: .; CDR3 protein: CASSLSGQETQYF; CDR3 DNA: TGTGCCAGCAGCCTTAGCGGACAAGAGACCCAGTACTTC
J gene: TRBJ1-2; V gene: TRBV20-1; clone size: few; D gene: .; CDR3 protein: CSAKRGDYGYTF; CDR3 DNA: TGCAGTGCTAAACGGGGGGACTATGGCTACACCTTC
J gene: TRBJ2-3; V gene: TRBV21-1; clone size: .; D gene: .; CDR3 protein: CASRKLARWESTDTQYF; CDR3 DNA: TGTGCCAGCAGGAAACTGGCGAGGTGGGAGAGCACAGATACGCAGTATTTT
J gene: TRBJ1-1; V gene: TRBV5-1; clone size: few; D gene: TRBD1; CDR3 protein: CASSLGTGDTEAFF; CDR3 DNA: TGCGCCAGCAGCTTGGGGACAGGGGACACTGAAGCTTTCTTT
J gene: TRBJ1-3; V gene: TRBV7-2; clone size: .; D gene: TRBD1; CDR3 protein: CASGQGARRNTIYF; CDR3 DNA: TGTGCCAGCGGACAGGGGGCGCGGAGAAACACCATATATTTT
J gene: TRBJ1-1; V gene: TRBV11-2; clone size: many; D gene: .; CDR3 protein: CASSFKGGGEAFF; CDR3 DNA: TGTGCCAGCAGCTTTAAGGGGGGTGGTGAAGCTTTCTTT
J gene: TRBJ1-1; V gene: TRBV2; clone size: many; D gene: TRBD1; CDR3 protein: CASRERQGSNTEAFF; CDR3 DNA: TGTGCCAGCAGGGAAAGACAGGGATCGAACACTGAAGCTTTCTTT
J gene: TRBJ1-1; V gene: TRBV7-2; clone size: many; D gene: .; CDR3 protein: CASSPPLGGAFF; CDR3 DNA: TGTGCCAGCAGCCCACCTTTGGGCGGAGCTTTCTTT
J gene: TRBJ1-1; V gene: TRBV6-5; clone size: many; D gene: .; CDR3 protein: CASRYRVTGTYGEAFF; CDR3 DNA: TGTGCCAGCAGATACCGGGTCACAGGGACATATGGTGAAGCTTTCTTT
J gene: TRBJ1-6; V gene: TRBV28; clone size: few; D gene: .; CDR3 protein: CASSRAGVPSNSPLHF; CDR3 DNA: TGTGCCAGCAGTAGAGCAGGGGTGCCGTCGAATTCACCCCTCCACTTT
J gene: TRBJ2-5; V gene: TRBV7-9; clone size: .; D gene: .; CDR3 protein: CASSLLSLRGQETQYF; CDR3 DNA: TGTGCCAGCAGTCTCCTCTCGCTCCGGGGGCAAGAGACCCAGTACTTC
J gene: TRBJ2-7; V gene: TRBV4-2; clone size: .; D gene: TRBD2; CDR3 protein: CASSHPTSGRGEQYF; CDR3 DNA: TGTGCCAGCAGCCACCCGACTAGCGGGAGGGGCGAGCAGTACTTC
J gene: TRBJ2-6; V gene: TRBV11-2; clone size: .; D gene: .; CDR3 protein: CASRPGSGANVLTF; CDR3 DNA: TGTGCCAGCAGACCAGGGTCTGGGGCCAACGTCCTGACTTTC
J gene: TRBJ1-4; V gene: TRBV25-1; clone size: .; D gene: TRBD1; CDR3 protein: CASSDGTAYNEKLFF; CDR3 DNA: TGTGCCAGCAGTGACGGGACAGCGTATAATGAAAAACTGTTTTTT
J gene: TRBJ1-6; V gene: TRBV3-1; clone size: few; D gene: .; CDR3 protein: CASSQSDRDNSPLHF; CDR3 DNA: TGTGCCAGCAGCCAGTCTGACAGAGATAATTCACCCCTCCACTTT
J gene: TRBJ2-1; V gene: TRBV7-2; clone size: many; D gene: TRBD1; CDR3 protein: CASTRSQGDLSYNEQFF; CDR3 DNA: TGTGCCAGCACCAGAAGTCAGGGGGATTTGTCCTACAATGAGCAGTTCTTC
J gene: TRBJ2-7; V gene: TRBV28; clone size: many; D gene: TRBD2; CDR3 protein: CASSLAVAGVYEQYF; CDR3 DNA: TGTGCCAGCAGTTTAGCAGTAGCGGGAGTGTACGAGCAGTACTTC
J gene: TRBJ2-5; V gene: TRBV18; clone size: many; D gene: .; CDR3 protein: CASSPPGVGQETQYF; CDR3 DNA: TGTGCCAGCTCACCTCCGGGGGTCGGGCAAGAGACCCAGTACTTC
J gene: TRBJ2-7; V gene: TRBV3-1; clone size: few; D gene: TRBD1; CDR3 protein: CASSQDRGTGTYEQYF; CDR3 DNA: TGTGCCAGCAGTCAAGATCGGGGGACAGGAACTTACGAGCAGTACTTC
J gene: TRBJ2-1; V gene: TRBV11-2; clone size: few; D gene: .; CDR3 protein: CASSRPDSSSYNEQFF; CDR3 DNA: TGTGCCAGCAGCCGACCGGACTCGAGCTCCTACAATGAGCAGTTCTTC
J gene: TRBJ2-3; V gene: TRBV18; clone size: .; D gene: TRBD1; CDR3 protein: CASSERGRADTQYF; CDR3 DNA: TGTGCCAGCTCGGAAAGGGGGCGCGCAGATACGCAGTATTTT